The clone carrying this T cell receptor (beta chain) was observed many times. Its antigen remains unknown. This sample is part of a study of response to subunit inactivated influenza vaccine. Findings of the study overall: Only a handful of new T cells, the authors suggested, are recruited with each seasonal influenza vaccination.

The V gene's germline CDR1 is DFQATT and CDR2 SNEGSKA (reference sequence). The CDR3 has 13 amino acids. V lost 5 bases and J 6 bases, leaving 14 bases between the germline ends. TCRdb analysed the RT-PCR reads with MiXCR anew, one entry per CDR3 protein. The sample shows around 190,000 distinct CDR3 sequences, around a tenth of them seen only once. The TCR originated in a man aged 45-65 years who received an inactivated influenza vaccine. This sample comprised non-naive T cells sorted from PBMCs, obtained on the day of vaccination. The chain carries TRBV20-1 and TRBJ1-5, with D maybe TRBD1 (5 bases). CDR3 DNA sequence: TGCAGTGCTGGAGGGGCCCTTGGTCAGCCCCAGCATTTT. Translating it yields CSAGGALGQPQHF.